The rows below give T cell receptor beta chains drawn from one sample of a study of blood T cell repertoires in COVID-19. Sequencing was performed with immunoSEQ multiplex PCR; in TCRdb, only in-frame clones are kept and a portion is missing. The sample yields 140,000 or so clones, roughly three quarters seen once. The sample taken for sequencing was peripheral blood. These TCRs come from a woman in her sixties with acute or convalescent COVID-19. Each CDR3 is given with its conserved first and last residue. A D gene is named only where the DNA matches it firmly. Clone size is not always given. Where it is, it says once, few, many or a class for expanded clones.

D gene: .; CDR3 length: 15; V gene: TRBV3-1/TRBV3-2; clone size: .; J gene: TRBJ2-2; CDR3 protein: CASSQDQRNTGELFF; CDR3 DNA: TGTGCCAGCAGCCAAGATCAGCGGAACACCGGGGAGCTGTTTTTT
D gene: .; CDR3 length: 17; V gene: TRBV7-9; clone size: few; J gene: TRBJ1-6; CDR3 protein: CASSLGIQSLGNSPLHF; CDR3 DNA: TGTGCCAGCAGCTTAGGAATTCAGAGCCTCGGGAATTCACCCCTCCACTTT
D gene: .; CDR3 length: 14; V gene: TRBV28; clone size: .; J gene: TRBJ2-3; CDR3 protein: CASKMIGNTDTQYF; CDR3 DNA: TGTGCCAGCAAGATGATCGGGAACACAGATACGCAGTATTTT
D gene: .; CDR3 length: 13; V gene: TRBV5-4; clone size: once; J gene: TRBJ2-7; CDR3 protein: CASSFDRRYEQYF; CDR3 DNA: TGTGCCAGCAGCTTCGACAGGAGGTACGAGCAGTACTTC
D gene: TRBD1; CDR3 length: 17; V gene: TRBV15; clone size: .; J gene: TRBJ1-3; CDR3 protein: CATSRDALGTGGNTIYF; CDR3 DNA: TGTGCCACCAGCAGAGATGCGCTAGGGACAGGGGGAAACACCATATATTTT
D gene: TRBD2; CDR3 length: 14; V gene: TRBV28; clone size: .; J gene: TRBJ2-5; CDR3 protein: CASGLAGGPETQYF; CDR3 DNA: TGTGCCAGCGGACTAGCGGGAGGGCCTGAGACCCAGTACTTC
D gene: TRBD1; CDR3 length: 17; V gene: TRBV4-2; clone size: .; J gene: TRBJ2-3; CDR3 protein: CASGQGSPKVGTDTQYF; CDR3 DNA: TGTGCCAGCGGACAGGGATCCCCCAAAGTCGGCACAGATACGCAGTATTTT
D gene: .; CDR3 length: 13; V gene: TRBV19; clone size: .; J gene: TRBJ2-5; CDR3 protein: CASSTTPRETQYF; CDR3 DNA: TGTGCCAGTAGTACTACCCCCCGGGAGACCCAGTACTTC
D gene: TRBD2; CDR3 length: 16; V gene: TRBV18; clone size: .; J gene: TRBJ2-3; CDR3 protein: CASSPQGLAGEDTQYF; CDR3 DNA: TGTGCCAGCTCACCTCAGGGACTAGCGGGAGAAGATACGCAGTATTTT
D gene: TRBD1; CDR3 length: 16; V gene: TRBV19; clone size: .; J gene: TRBJ1-3; CDR3 protein: CASSTRGQLSGNTIYF; CDR3 DNA: TGTGCCAGTAGTACCCGGGGACAGCTCTCTGGAAACACCATATATTTT
D gene: .; CDR3 length: 15; V gene: TRBV27; clone size: .; J gene: TRBJ1-5; CDR3 protein: CASKPLTGGNQPQHF; CDR3 DNA: TGTGCCAGCAAACCTCTGACAGGCGGCAATCAGCCCCAGCATTTT
D gene: TRBD2; CDR3 length: 11; V gene: TRBV20-1; clone size: .; J gene: TRBJ2-1; CDR3 protein: CSAGRANEQFF; CDR3 DNA: TGCAGTGCTGGGAGGGCCAACGAGCAGTTCTTC
D gene: .; CDR3 length: 13; V gene: TRBV18; clone size: .; J gene: TRBJ2-2; CDR3 protein: CASSPRGAGELFF; CDR3 DNA: TGTGCCAGCTCACCACGGGGGGCCGGGGAGCTGTTTTTT
D gene: TRBD1; CDR3 length: 15; V gene: TRBV18; clone size: .; J gene: TRBJ2-3; CDR3 protein: CASSPGQLNTDTQYF; CDR3 DNA: TGTGCCAGCTCACCGGGACAGTTAAACACAGATACGCAGTATTTT
D gene: TRBD1; CDR3 length: 14; V gene: TRBV7-9; clone size: .; J gene: TRBJ1-1; CDR3 protein: CASSLLQGVAEAFF; CDR3 DNA: TGTGCCAGCAGCTTACTCCAGGGGGTAGCTGAAGCTTTCTTT
D gene: .; CDR3 length: 14; V gene: TRBV19; clone size: .; J gene: TRBJ1-1; CDR3 protein: CASTPLGGIAEAFF; CDR3 DNA: TGTGCCAGTACACCTCTCGGGGGAATCGCTGAAGCTTTCTTT
D gene: TRBD1; CDR3 length: 15; V gene: TRBV5-4; clone size: .; J gene: TRBJ1-2; CDR3 protein: CASSQRTGASYGYTF; CDR3 DNA: TGTGCCAGCAGCCAACGGACAGGGGCTTCCTATGGCTACACCTTC
D gene: TRBD1; CDR3 length: 15; V gene: TRBV2; clone size: few; J gene: TRBJ1-5; CDR3 protein: CASSSLGQGIQPQHF; CDR3 DNA: TGTGCCAGCAGCTCTCTCGGACAGGGTATTCAGCCCCAGCATTTT
D gene: TRBD2; CDR3 length: 18; V gene: TRBV7-9; clone size: .; J gene: TRBJ2-1; CDR3 protein: CASSLAIPLAGAGNEQFF; CDR3 DNA: TGTGCCAGCAGCTTAGCAATTCCCCTAGCGGGAGCCGGTAATGAGCAGTTCTTC
D gene: TRBD2; CDR3 length: 15; V gene: TRBV6-5; clone size: .; J gene: TRBJ2-7; CDR3 protein: CASSSNLAAIHEQYF; CDR3 DNA: TGTGCCAGCAGTTCGAACCTAGCGGCCATCCACGAGCAGTACTTC
D gene: .; CDR3 length: 19; V gene: TRBV20-1; clone size: few; J gene: TRBJ2-7; CDR3 protein: CSASITSGRALSPNYEQYF; CDR3 DNA: TGCAGTGCTAGTATAACCTCGGGGAGAGCGTTAAGTCCGAACTACGAGCAGTACTTC
D gene: .; CDR3 length: 14; V gene: TRBV28; clone size: .; J gene: TRBJ1-4; CDR3 protein: CASRRVATNEKLFF; CDR3 DNA: TGTGCCAGCAGAAGAGTTGCAACTAATGAAAAACTGTTTTTT
D gene: .; CDR3 length: 15; V gene: TRBV24-1; clone size: once; J gene: TRBJ2-3; CDR3 protein: CATSDTRRSTDTQYF; CDR3 DNA: TGTGCCACCAGTGATACCAGGAGGAGCACAGATACGCAGTATTTT
D gene: .; CDR3 length: 14; V gene: TRBV27; clone size: few; J gene: TRBJ2-6; CDR3 protein: CASSLSSGANVLTF; CDR3 DNA: TGTGCCAGCAGCCTCTCCTCTGGGGCCAACGTCCTGACTTTC
D gene: .; CDR3 length: 16; V gene: TRBV5-1; clone size: .; J gene: TRBJ2-1; CDR3 protein: CASSLRQVRSYNEQFF; CDR3 DNA: TGCGCCAGCAGCTTGCGACAGGTACGCTCCTACAATGAGCAGTTCTTC
D gene: TRBD1; CDR3 length: 14; V gene: TRBV10-3; clone size: .; J gene: TRBJ1-1; CDR3 protein: CAISGTGANTEAFF; CDR3 DNA: TGTGCCATTAGTGGAACAGGGGCGAACACTGAAGCTTTCTTT
D gene: TRBD1; CDR3 length: 15; V gene: TRBV5-1; clone size: .; J gene: TRBJ2-7; CDR3 protein: CASSLAGDRDIPPYF; CDR3 DNA: TGCGCCAGCAGCTTGGCCGGAGACAGGGATATTCCACCGTACTTC
D gene: .; CDR3 length: 17; V gene: TRBV12-2; clone size: .; J gene: TRBJ1-4; CDR3 protein: CASRLAPGAAGDEKLFF; CDR3 DNA: TGTGCAAGTCGCTTAGCGCCTGGGGCCGCAGGGGATGAAAAACTGTTTTTT
D gene: TRBD1; CDR3 length: 13; V gene: TRBV28; clone size: .; J gene: TRBJ1-1; CDR3 protein: CASRATGGPEAFF; CDR3 DNA: TGTGCCAGCAGGGCTACAGGGGGGCCTGAAGCTTTCTTT
D gene: .; CDR3 length: 23; V gene: TRBV21-1; clone size: .; J gene: TRBJ1-6; CDR3 protein: CASSPTSTGTGPRKGSYNSPLHF; CDR3 DNA: TGTGCCAGCAGTCCCACCTCCACCGGGACAGGGCCCAGAAAAGGGTCCTATAATTCACCCCTCCACTTT
D gene: TRBD1; CDR3 length: 17; V gene: TRBV5-6; clone size: .; J gene: TRBJ2-5; CDR3 protein: CASSLRGQGRRQETQYF; CDR3 DNA: TGTGCCAGCAGCCTTCGGGGACAGGGGAGGCGGCAAGAGACCCAGTACTTC
D gene: TRBD2; CDR3 length: 14; V gene: TRBV10-3; clone size: .; J gene: TRBJ2-7; CDR3 protein: CATSLGGSSYEQYF; CDR3 DNA: TGTGCCACTTCCCTGGGAGGGAGTAGTTACGAGCAGTACTTC
D gene: .; CDR3 length: 13; V gene: TRBV15; clone size: .; J gene: TRBJ1-2; CDR3 protein: CATSRDRVGDYTF; CDR3 DNA: TGTGCCACCAGCAGAGATCGTGTCGGGGACTACACCTTC
D gene: .; CDR3 length: 12; V gene: TRBV30; clone size: .; J gene: TRBJ2-2; CDR3 protein: CAWNFFPGELFF; CDR3 DNA: TGTGCCTGGAACTTCTTCCCCGGGGAGCTGTTTTTT
D gene: TRBD1; CDR3 length: 14; V gene: TRBV3-1/TRBV3-2; clone size: .; J gene: TRBJ2-5; CDR3 protein: CASSQGQGVETQYF; CDR3 DNA: TGTGCCAGCAGCCAAGGTCAGGGGGTTGAGACCCAGTACTTC
D gene: .; CDR3 length: 20; V gene: TRBV28; clone size: .; J gene: TRBJ1-5; CDR3 protein: CASSLSGVLSGQFSNQPQHF; CDR3 DNA: TGTGCCAGCAGTTTATCAGGGGTTTTGTCTGGACAGTTTAGCAATCAGCCCCAGCATTTT
D gene: .; CDR3 length: 11; V gene: TRBV20-1; clone size: .; J gene: TRBJ1-2; CDR3 protein: CRAGNNYGYTF; CDR3 DNA: TGCAGGGCCGGGAACAACTATGGCTACACCTTC
D gene: .; CDR3 length: 19; V gene: TRBV18; clone size: .; J gene: TRBJ2-7; CDR3 protein: CASSPVARLHGGVAYEQYF; CDR3 DNA: TGTGCCAGCTCACCAGTGGCCAGGTTGCACGGGGGAGTCGCCTACGAGCAGTACTTC
D gene: .; CDR3 length: 10; V gene: TRBV30; clone size: .; J gene: TRBJ1-1; CDR3 protein: CAWTNTEAFF; CDR3 DNA: TGTGCCTGGACTAACACTGAAGCTTTCTTT
D gene: .; CDR3 length: 16; V gene: TRBV5-6; clone size: .; J gene: TRBJ2-7; CDR3 protein: CASSPGLVTGDYEQYF; CDR3 DNA: TGTGCCAGCAGCCCCGGCTTGGTAACAGGAGACTACGAGCAGTACTTC
D gene: .; CDR3 length: 14; V gene: TRBV5-1; clone size: .; J gene: TRBJ2-7; CDR3 protein: CASSLGTVLKEQYF; CDR3 DNA: TGCGCCAGCAGCTTGGGGACAGTACTCAAGGAGCAGTACTTC
D gene: TRBD2; CDR3 length: 15; V gene: TRBV27; clone size: .; J gene: TRBJ2-7; CDR3 protein: CASTDIGEGTYEQYF; CDR3 DNA: TGTGCCAGTACCGACATAGGGGAGGGAACCTACGAGCAGTACTTC
D gene: TRBD1; CDR3 length: 19; V gene: TRBV7-9; clone size: .; J gene: TRBJ2-3; CDR3 protein: CASSPADRGNARRTDTQYF; CDR3 DNA: TGTGCCAGCAGCCCAGCGGACAGGGGGAATGCTAGACGCACAGATACGCAGTATTTT
D gene: .; CDR3 length: 16; V gene: TRBV7-9; clone size: once; J gene: TRBJ2-6; CDR3 protein: CASSLTSGAGANVLTF; CDR3 DNA: TGTGCCAGCAGCTTAACCTCGGGGGCTGGGGCCAACGTCCTGACTTTC
D gene: .; CDR3 length: 13; V gene: TRBV7-6; clone size: .; J gene: TRBJ2-7; CDR3 protein: CASSLASRDEQYF; CDR3 DNA: TGTGCCAGCAGCTTAGCTTCCCGAGACGAGCAGTACTTC
D gene: .; CDR3 length: 13; V gene: TRBV5-4; clone size: many; J gene: TRBJ1-2; CDR3 protein: CASSLAGGYGYTF; CDR3 DNA: TGTGCCAGCAGCTTGGCCGGAGGCTATGGCTACACCTTC
D gene: TRBD2; CDR3 length: 16; V gene: TRBV7-8; clone size: .; J gene: TRBJ2-7; CDR3 protein: CASSVGGSGRAWEQYF; CDR3 DNA: TGTGCCAGCAGCGTAGGCGGAAGCGGGAGAGCTTGGGAGCAGTACTTC
D gene: .; CDR3 length: 14; V gene: TRBV11-2; clone size: .; J gene: TRBJ1-3; CDR3 protein: CASSLLTGGNTIYF; CDR3 DNA: TGTGCCAGCAGCTTATTAACAGGGGGAAACACCATATATTTT
D gene: .; CDR3 length: 13; V gene: TRBV7-2; clone size: .; J gene: TRBJ2-1; CDR3 protein: CASSLDGLDEQFF; CDR3 DNA: TGTGCCAGCAGCTTAGACGGACTGGATGAGCAGTTCTTC
D gene: .; CDR3 length: 14; V gene: TRBV21-1; clone size: .; J gene: TRBJ1-2; CDR3 protein: CASSANQGPGGYTF; CDR3 DNA: TGTGCCAGCAGCGCCAACCAGGGGCCGGGTGGCTACACCTTC
D gene: .; CDR3 length: 13; V gene: TRBV7-2; clone size: .; J gene: TRBJ1-5; CDR3 protein: CASSFLVDQPQHF; CDR3 DNA: TGTGCCAGCAGCTTTCTTGTCGATCAGCCCCAGCATTTT
D gene: TRBD1; CDR3 length: 13; V gene: TRBV18; clone size: .; J gene: TRBJ2-7; CDR3 protein: CASAPGTGYEQYF; CDR3 DNA: TGTGCCAGCGCCCCCGGGACAGGCTACGAGCAGTACTTC
D gene: TRBD1; CDR3 length: 14; V gene: TRBV2; clone size: .; J gene: TRBJ2-5; CDR3 protein: CASREDRVLETQYF; CDR3 DNA: TGTGCCAGCAGAGAAGACAGGGTATTAGAGACCCAGTACTTC
D gene: TRBD2; CDR3 length: 16; V gene: TRBV20-1; clone size: .; J gene: TRBJ2-3; CDR3 protein: CSASAQGGTSTDTQYF; CDR3 DNA: TGCAGTGCTAGTGCGCAGGGAGGGACTAGCACAGATACGCAGTATTTT